This is a list of T cell receptor beta chains from one sample in a study of blood T cell repertoires in COVID-19. Assay: immunoSEQ multiplex PCR; the TCRdb copy retains only in-frame clones and omits some. This sample has 95,000 to 120,000 clones, with 81% found just once. The sequencing input was peripheral blood. The receptors here all came from a man in his forties or fifties with acute or convalescent COVID-19. Each CDR3 is given with its conserved first and last residue. The D gene is left open where the match is weak.

J	V	D	CDR3	DNA
TRBJ1-2	TRBV29-1	.	CSVEETAGNGYTF	TGCAGCGTTGAAGAAACCGCAGGGAACGGCTACACCTTC
TRBJ2-3	TRBV2	.	CASITRRFTDTQYF	TGTGCCAGCATTACACGGAGGTTCACAGATACGCAGTATTTT
TRBJ1-3	TRBV6-1	.	CASSEAAGPLSGNTIYF	TGTGCCAGCAGTGAAGCGGCGGGACCCCTCTCTGGAAACACCATATATTTT
TRBJ1-2	TRBV14	.	CASSPRAGGDYGYTF	TGTGCCAGCAGCCCCCGTGCGGGGGGCGACTATGGCTACACCTTC
TRBJ2-7	TRBV4-2	.	CASSQGTGGPDEQYF	TGTGCCAGCAGCCAGGGAACCGGGGGGCCGGACGAGCAGTACTTC
TRBJ2-1	TRBV27	TRBD1	CASTASDRRSYNEQFF	TGTGCCAGCACCGCATCGGACAGGAGGTCCTACAATGAGCAGTTCTTC
TRBJ1-1	TRBV13	.	CASSHPEGDTEAFF	TGTGCCAGCAGCCACCCCGAGGGAGACACTGAAGCTTTCTTT
TRBJ1-1	TRBV29-1	.	CSVETTDIAFF	TGCAGCGTTGAGACGACAGATATAGCTTTCTTT
TRBJ2-5	TRBV6-5	.	CASSYSWRGGQETQYF	TGTGCCAGCAGTTACTCGTGGAGGGGGGGCCAAGAGACCCAGTACTTC
TRBJ1-2	TRBV18	.	CASSRDKTNYGYTF	TGTGCCAGCTCACGGGACAAAACTAACTATGGCTACACCTTC